This record looks at one TCR beta chain sequence and its context. Trimming left V 6 bases short and J 9 bases short, with 21 bases between. Germline-derived CDR1 and CDR2 are SNHLY and FYNNEI. The CDR3 has 16 amino acids. Libraries were prepared by immunoSEQ multiplex PCR; TCRdb keeps only in-frame clonotypes and omits some of them. This table holds tens of thousands of clones, around 93% found once. The data belong to a study of T cell changes during pregnancy in multiple sclerosis. The clonotype comes from a female donor with multiple sclerosis, enrolled in a pregnancy study. This chain connects TRBV2 to TRBJ1-6; D remains unclear. The sequencing used CD4+ T cells from peripheral blood mononuclear cells, collected in the third trimester of pregnancy. The CDR3 DNA sequence: TGTGCCAGCAGCCAAAAGAGACCTCCAGCTAGTTCACCCCTCCACTTT. It specifies CASSQKRPPASSPLHF.